These T cell receptor beta chains were read from a single sample in a study of OX40 agonist ivuxolimab in advanced cancers. Method: immunoSEQ multiplex PCR; TCRdb's copy keeps in-frame clones and lacks some. There are roughly 90,000 clones in the sample; about 90% occur only once, and roughly 0.79% lies in the top ten. The sequencing here drew on CD4+ or CD8+ T cells sorted from blood, taken in a trial of the OX40 agonist ivuxolimab. The receptors were gathered from an adult with an advanced solid tumor such as melanoma, head and neck, liver or kidney cancer. The CDR3 runs from the conserved cysteine through the conserved F or W. D genes are given only for firm matches. Some rows mark clone size as missing; the rest say once, few, many or name a class of expanded clone.

CDR3aa | CDR3nt | v_gene | abundance | j_gene | d_gene
CASSLVGPTTDTQYF | TGTGCCAGCAGCTTGGTGGGACCCACCACAGATACGCAGTATTTT | TRBV5-5 | once | TRBJ2-3 | NA
CACDRASADTQYF | TGTGCCTGCGACAGGGCTAGCGCAGATACGCAGTATTTT | TRBV30 | NA | TRBJ2-3 | NA
CASSPNGQHGETQYF | TGTGCCAGCAGTCCCAACGGACAGCACGGGGAGACCCAGTACTTC | TRBV27 | NA | TRBJ2-5 | NA
CASSIEMGLNGEAFF | TGTGCCAGTAGTATAGAAATGGGACTGAACGGTGAAGCTTTCTTT | TRBV19 | NA | TRBJ1-1 | NA
CASSFRQGGSYGYTF | TGTGCCAGCAGTTTTCGACAGGGCGGGTCGTATGGCTACACCTTC | TRBV7-2 | NA | TRBJ1-2 | TRBD1
CASGKPGQGKETQYF | TGTGCCAGCGGTAAACCCGGACAGGGGAAGGAGACCCAGTACTTC | TRBV6-6 | NA | TRBJ2-5 | TRBD1
CASRSSGRNTEAFF | TGTGCCAGCAGATCTAGTGGACGAAACACTGAAGCTTTCTTT | TRBV27 | NA | TRBJ1-1 | NA
CASSPGLPEKLFF | TGTGCCAGCAGCCCGGGGCTCCCGGAAAAACTGTTTTTT | TRBV28 | NA | TRBJ1-4 | NA
CASSTQGLQGGYTF | TGTGCCAGCAGCACTCAGGGGTTACAAGGTGGCTACACCTTC | TRBV2 | NA | TRBJ1-2 | NA
CASSQGVGGEAFF | TGTGCCAGCAGCCAAGGGGTGGGGGGCGAAGCTTTCTTT | TRBV4-2 | NA | TRBJ1-1 | NA
CASSEMGARGTEAFF | TGCGCCAGCAGCGAGATGGGAGCCCGGGGCACTGAAGCTTTCTTT | TRBV5-1 | NA | TRBJ1-1 | NA
CASSIGNQPQHF | TGTGCCAGTAGTATCGGGAATCAGCCCCAGCATTTT | TRBV19 | NA | TRBJ1-5 | NA
CASRLAGRVETQYF | TGCGCCAGCAGACTAGCGGGCCGCGTCGAGACCCAGTACTTC | TRBV5-1 | few | TRBJ2-5 | TRBD2
CASSLDQGPSQPQHF | TGTGCCAGCAGCTTAGATCAGGGCCCAAGTCAGCCCCAGCATTTT | TRBV7-8 | NA | TRBJ1-5 | NA
CASSLGRGRTGNTIYF | TGTGCCAGCAGCTTAGGCCGGGGAAGGACTGGAAACACCATATATTTT | TRBV13 | NA | TRBJ1-3 | NA
CASSLHEGAPYSNQPQHF | TGTGCCAGCAGCTTGCACGAGGGGGCTCCGTATAGCAATCAGCCCCAGCATTTT | TRBV5-8 | NA | TRBJ1-5 | TRBD1
CASSLDRGSYNEQFF | TGTGCCAGCAGTTTGGACAGGGGGAGCTACAATGAGCAGTTCTTC | TRBV7-2 | NA | TRBJ2-1 | TRBD1
CASSQDRTGGSGELFF | TGTGCCAGCAGCCAAGATAGGACAGGGGGTTCCGGGGAGCTGTTTTTT | TRBV4-2 | NA | TRBJ2-2 | TRBD1
CASSGQGLGGNTIYF | TGTGCCAGCAGCGGACAGGGGCTAGGAGGAAACACCATATATTTT | TRBV13 | NA | TRBJ1-3 | TRBD1
CASSSGAANTGELFF | TGTGCCAGCAGCTCGGGGGCCGCGAACACCGGGGAGCTGTTTTTT | TRBV9 | NA | TRBJ2-2 | NA